This is a list of T cell receptor beta chains from one sample in a study of cytomegalovirus exposure and HLA in healthy donors. The repertoire was sequenced with immunoSEQ multiplex PCR; TCRdb's copy has only in-frame clones and lacks some. The sample lists some 180,000 clones, roughly 80% occurring once. The sample taken for sequencing was PBMCs. These TCRs come from a woman aged 18-35 years in good health and CMV-seronegative. CDR3s include the opening cysteine and the closing phenylalanine or tryptophan. A D gene is named only where the DNA matches it firmly. The size entry is marked missing in some rows and otherwise reads once, few, many or a size class.

CDR3aa	CDR3nt	d_gene	v_gene	len	j_gene	abundance
CASSQDLAGGGQPQHF	TGTGCCAGCAGCCAAGATCTTGCAGGTGGAGGTCAGCCCCAGCATTTT	NA	TRBV4-2	16	TRBJ1-5	NA
CSVVIVGREETQYF	TGCAGCGTGGTCATAGTGGGGAGGGAAGAGACCCAGTACTTC	TRBD2	TRBV29-1	14	TRBJ2-5	NA
CASSQATFNANTGELFF	TGCGCCAGCAGCCAAGCGACTTTCAACGCGAACACCGGGGAGCTGTTTTTT	NA	TRBV4-1	17	TRBJ2-2	NA
CASSPPASGYNEQFF	TGTGCCAGCAGCCCCCCGGCTAGCGGCTACAATGAGCAGTTCTTC	TRBD2	TRBV7-9	15	TRBJ2-1	NA
CASMVGLAGHIGKTQYF	TGTGCCAGCATGGTCGGACTAGCGGGACACATCGGGAAGACCCAGTACTTC	TRBD2	TRBV5-6	17	TRBJ2-5	once
CASSPQGETQYF	TGTGCCAGCTCACCCCAGGGGGAGACCCAGTACTTC	NA	TRBV18	12	TRBJ2-5	NA
CASSMEGKYDLNQPQHF	TGTGCCAGTAGTATGGAGGGGAAATACGACCTGAATCAGCCCCAGCATTTT	NA	TRBV19	17	TRBJ1-5	NA
CASSLSGGPFDEQYF	TGTGCCAGCAGTTTAAGCGGGGGCCCCTTTGACGAGCAGTACTTC	TRBD2	TRBV7-6	15	TRBJ2-7	NA
CAWSSKGASNQPQHF	TGTGCCTGGAGTTCTAAGGGAGCTAGCAATCAGCCCCAGCATTTT	NA	TRBV30	15	TRBJ1-5	NA
CAWSEGGRRSYDTQYF	TGTGCCTGGAGCGAGGGAGGGAGGCGGTCTTATGATACGCAGTATTTT	TRBD2	TRBV30	16	TRBJ2-3	NA
CAREGRNYGYTF	TGTGCCAGAGAGGGCCGAAACTATGGCTACACCTTC	NA	TRBV2	12	TRBJ1-2	NA
CASSEAGLAGAWNEQFF	TGTGCCAGCAGTGAAGCAGGGCTAGCGGGAGCATGGAATGAGCAGTTCTTC	TRBD2	TRBV6-1	17	TRBJ2-1	NA
CASETRADTQYF	TGCGCCAGCGAGACCCGGGCAGATACGCAGTATTTT	NA	TRBV10-2	12	TRBJ2-3	NA
CASSEAGGRGGYTF	TGTGCCAGCAGTGAAGCTGGCGGGAGAGGTGGCTACACCTTC	NA	TRBV6-1	14	TRBJ1-2	NA
CASSYGHTREKLFF	TGTGCCAGCAGTTACGGGCATACCAGGGAAAAACTGTTTTTT	NA	TRBV6-5	14	TRBJ1-4	few
CAWTLAGGLNEQFF	TGTGCCTGGACGCTAGCGGGAGGGCTCAATGAGCAGTTCTTC	TRBD2	TRBV30	14	TRBJ2-1	NA
CASSEETSGYNEQFF	TGTGCCAGCAGTGAAGAGACTAGCGGCTACAATGAGCAGTTCTTC	TRBD2	TRBV6-1	15	TRBJ2-1	NA
CASSQRDRGIGELFF	TGTGCCAGCAGCCAACGGGACAGGGGTATCGGGGAGCTGTTTTTT	TRBD1	TRBV11-3	15	TRBJ2-2	NA
CASSVEGGAGTGELFF	TGTGCCAGCAGCGTAGAAGGGGGGGCCGGCACCGGGGAGCTGTTTTTT	NA	TRBV9	16	TRBJ2-2	NA
CASSPGGSGDYYGYTF	TGTGCCAGCAGCCCAGGCGGGTCAGGGGATTACTATGGCTACACCTTC	NA	TRBV7-9	16	TRBJ1-2	NA
CASSTGLAGGPSYTQYF	TGTGCCAGCAGCACCGGACTAGCGGGAGGGCCCTCTTATACGCAGTATTTT	TRBD2	TRBV7-2	17	TRBJ2-3	NA
CASSSRDRAGEQYF	TGTGCCAGCTCATCCCGGGACAGGGCCGGCGAGCAGTACTTC	TRBD1	TRBV18	14	TRBJ2-7	few
CASTGQGGTEAFF	TGCGCCAGCACCGGACAGGGTGGGACTGAAGCTTTCTTT	TRBD1	TRBV10-1	13	TRBJ1-1	NA
CASSPGHSGRETQYF	TGCGCCAGCAGCCCAGGCCACAGCGGGAGGGAGACCCAGTACTTC	TRBD2	TRBV4-1	15	TRBJ2-5	NA
CASSFGLAGGYEQYF	TGTGCCAGCAGCTTCGGACTAGCGGGAGGCTACGAGCAGTACTTC	TRBD2	TRBV11-2	15	TRBJ2-7	NA
CASSIDSYQPQHF	TGTGCCAGCAGTATCGACAGTTATCAGCCCCAGCATTTT	NA	TRBV6-6	13	TRBJ1-5	NA
CASIFQEGGSYNEQFF	TGTGCCAGCATCTTCCAGGAAGGGGGCTCCTACAATGAGCAGTTCTTC	NA	TRBV2	16	TRBJ2-1	NA
CASSHSGTSDYNEQFF	TGCGCCAGCAGCCACTCCGGGACTAGCGATTACAATGAGCAGTTCTTC	TRBD2	TRBV4-1	16	TRBJ2-1	NA
CASSQDLAAEGTDTQYF	TGCGCCAGCAGCCAAGATCTAGCGGCAGAGGGCACAGATACGCAGTATTTT	TRBD2	TRBV4-3	17	TRBJ2-3	NA
CASSIRGGNEQFF	TGTGCCAGTAGTATCCGGGGTGGCAATGAGCAGTTCTTC	NA	TRBV19	13	TRBJ2-1	NA
CATIRQGRANTGELFF	TGTGCCACAATTCGACAGGGTAGGGCGAACACCGGGGAGCTGTTTTTT	TRBD1	TRBV19	16	TRBJ2-2	NA
CASSRDREAFF	TGTGCCAGCAGCCGAGACAGGGAGGCTTTCTTT	TRBD1	TRBV6-5	11	TRBJ1-1	NA
CASSDGGRASPHNNEQFF	TGCGCCAGCAGTGACGGCGGGAGGGCTTCCCCTCACAACAATGAGCAGTTCTTC	TRBD2	TRBV10-2	18	TRBJ2-1	NA
CASAGLAGYNEQFF	TGTGCCAGCGCGGGACTAGCGGGATACAATGAGCAGTTCTTC	TRBD2	TRBV6-1	14	TRBJ2-1	once
CASSLVGGNTGELFF	TGTGCCAGCAGCTTAGTAGGCGGGAACACCGGGGAGCTGTTTTTT	NA	TRBV7-6	15	TRBJ2-2	NA
CASSVVPAGDSGDTQYF	TGTGCCAGCAGCGTAGTGCCAGCGGGAGATTCAGGAGATACGCAGTATTTT	TRBD2	TRBV9	17	TRBJ2-3	once
CASSPFSGLGQGTGEQYF	TGTGCCAGCAGCCCCTTTTCCGGGCTGGGACAGGGTACCGGGGAGCAGTACTTC	TRBD1	TRBV7-9	18	TRBJ2-7	few
CASSLPGKPYNEQFF	TGTGCCAGCAGCTTACCCGGGAAACCGTACAATGAGCAGTTCTTC	NA	TRBV7-2	15	TRBJ2-1	NA
CASSLDRNTEAFF	TGTGCCAGCAGTTTAGACAGAAACACTGAAGCTTTCTTT	NA	TRBV2	13	TRBJ1-1	NA
CASSSSGGGGGYTF	TGTGCCAGCAGCTCCTCCGGGGGAGGCGGTGGCTACACCTTC	NA	TRBV11-2	14	TRBJ1-2	NA